This T cell receptor (beta chain) was sequenced for a study of cytomegalovirus exposure and HLA in healthy donors (dated by TCRdb to 2016 to 2017). A note on the overall study: According to an earlier analysis of 587 of the donors, some 180 million T cells yielded over 100 million unique TCR beta sequences and 250 to 350 Gb of sequence data. The number of typed donors differed by locus: roughly 629-630 for A, B, C, DRB1 and DQB1; some 500 for DQA1; 606 for DPA1; and roughly 490 for DPB1. Besides the first cohort of roughly 700 subjects, a separate validation cohort made up of roughly 120 different subjects was used. About 330 gigabases of sequencing data and around 88 million unique TCR sequences made up an early release that covered approximately 650 HLA-typed donors. Among about 410 genotyped donors of the cohort, an average of approximately 240,000 unique TCR beta nucleotide sequences was sequenced per donor, of which about 19% were non-productive. In an earlier analysis of a few hundred of the donors, high-throughput TCR beta sequencing was used to judge whether each TCR beta V gene segment behaved as functional or pseudogenic. Roughly 5 DR-DQ haplotypes were handled as single units for association and clustering, since linkage in the cohort was strong. Rather than drawing on any new phenotypic data, the later analysis identified candidate immune exposures from TCR beta sequences and the way those sequences occurred across donors. The study used immunosequencing to profile the T cell repertoires of 670 or so subjects and linked those repertoires to cytomegalovirus serostatus. To predict cytomegalovirus infection status, the study combined high-throughput TCR immunosequencing, statistical association of individual TCRs with disease status, and machine learning. HLA typing included class I and class II loci at four-digit resolution. Donor age, sex, ethnicity and CMV serostatus were compiled together with the repertoire data. In a later genetic analysis, genome-wide SNP genotypes for about three fifths of the roughly 670 donors were used, and that subset was treated as a discovery cohort. A later analysis re-examined previously published TCR beta repertoires from about 670 donors and added high-resolution HLA genotyping to investigate patterns of TCR occurrence. All discovery cohort repertoires had been generated using a single sequencing platform. Of the 350 to 450 genotyped donors, 70% to 90% were placed in the genetic ancestry cluster associated with self-reported Caucasian donors. The aim of the study was to test whether cataloging public T cell receptors could identify signatures of past pathogen exposure. Points the paper makes about the study in general: In vitro tests confirmed that a few of the cytomegalovirus-associated TCR beta chains recognize cytomegalovirus antigens. Some IMGT-functional V segments, including TRBV6-2 and TRBV6-3, could not be told apart with the 87-base-pair reads, so those segments were excluded. In this cohort, only TCR beta chains were sequenced, and detectable features were limited by the absence of alpha or paired-chain data. In a later genetic analysis, a missense DCLRE1C variant was associated with V-gene and J-gene trimming of TCR beta chains, and the association was replicated in an independent cohort. In a later analysis, several top co-occurrence clusters were reported to appear linked to parvovirus B19, influenza, CMV and Epstein-Barr virus. The authors suggested that the approach could potentially be extended to other disease states and immunological phenotypes. A further reported finding was that TCR beta sequences accurately predicted the HLA-A and HLA-B alleles for most subjects in the first cohort. According to a later analysis, TCR association rates differed among HLA loci, with DRB1 alleles showing the most associated TCRs and HLA-C alleles showing the fewest. Across donors, most TCR sequences were observed very rarely, whereas some public TCRs were present in many individuals. In both the original and validation cohorts, the classifier was reported to diagnose cytomegalovirus status with high specificity and sensitivity. A cluster of highly shared sequence variants was judged likely to represent a technical artifact of the sequencing pipeline. According to a later genetic analysis, donors in an Asian-associated ancestry cluster had fewer N-insertions in productive TCRs than the approximately 710-donor mean. In an earlier analysis of fewer than 750 of the donors, most TCR beta V segments were observed in productive rearrangements about 90% or about 30% of the time, broadly matching IMGT annotations. The presence/absence analyses assumed that sequencing depth was roughly uniform across donors, and that assumption may not be true. Because HLA typing was unavailable for some donors at each locus, only the typed subset was used in association tests. Most CMV-associated TCR beta chains appeared to be HLA-restricted in a later analysis, and the HLA associations seemed to be driven largely by CMV exposure. Immune exposure information for the cohort was limited to CMV serostatus. Assigning TCR associations to individual alleles was difficult when HLA alleles, especially DR and DQ, strongly co-occurred. At a false discovery rate of 0.05, a later analysis linked under 20,000 TCR beta sequences to specific HLA alleles. Compared with equally common non-associated chains, HLA-associated TCR beta chains in a later analysis were more clonally expanded and had lower generation probabilities. The study gave a list of about 160 TCR beta chains associated with cytomegalovirus. Seventeen rarely observed V segments, including chromosome 9 orphons, were excluded from the earlier analysis of several hundred of the donors because counts were too low. Correlated functional status among segregating V segments might be attributable to linkage disequilibrium, but an unknown experimental factor could not be ruled out.

The V and J ends are trimmed by 3 bases and 1 base, leaving 16 bases between them. The germline V gene sets CDR1 to MDHEN and CDR2 to SYDVKM. Taken from cysteine to phenylalanine, the CDR3 has 16 residues. The only DNA kept is the CDR3, 48 bases in frame from the first base. The method was the immunoSEQ multiplex PCR assay. For the multiplex PCR, a mixture combining 60 forward primers for TCR Vbeta segments and 13 reverse primers for TCR Jbeta segments was used. A multiplex PCR assay on genomic DNA amplified the CDR3 region of rearranged TCR beta genes. The Illumina HiSeq System was used to sequence the amplified TCR beta libraries as 87-base-pair reads. The paper's data handling went like this. Across the roughly 670 repertoires, a later analysis counted 80 million or so unique TCR beta chains, some 11 million of which were shared by at least two donors. Raw reads were error-corrected and collapsed into unique sequences with a nearest-neighbor algorithm that merged closely related sequences to remove PCR and sequencing errors. To assign V, D and J gene segments, CDR3 sequences were aligned to IMGT reference sequences. For a sequence to be retained, a match of at least six nucleotides was required to both a V gene segment and a J gene segment. A rearrangement counted as productive if the CDR3 had no stop codons and remained in frame with V and J, and every other rearrangement counted as non-productive. CDR3 was defined by IMGT convention, running from the second conserved V-encoded cysteine to the conserved J-encoded phenylalanine. The earlier analysis of about 640 of the donors excluded any sequence lacking an unambiguous match to a single V gene segment. In an earlier analysis of 587 of the donors, a V segment was called functional when productive rearrangements were above 56.7%, and segregating when the standard deviation between donors exceeded 5%. A statistical classification framework was developed to diagnose cytomegalovirus status using the catalog of TCR beta chain sequences. V and J gene assignment, in a later analysis, came from comparing TCR nucleotide sequences with IMGT/GENE-DB human TR gene sequences. The TCRdist pipeline was used in a later analysis to assign CDR3 sequences and most-parsimonious VDJ recombination scenarios. In a later analysis, each TCR beta chain was defined by its CDR3 amino acid sequence together with its V-gene family, and reads lacking a unique V-gene family were excluded. To address suspected cross-contamination and a sequencing artifact, a later analysis removed 550 to 750 highly shared, low-generation-probability nucleotide sequences. In a later analysis, a clonal expansion index for each public chain was calculated from normalized within-repertoire ranks of inferred template counts. A later analysis computed generation probabilities with a VDJ recombination model fitted to out-of-frame rearrangements, and checked the results against IGoR. Hypergeometric tests were used in a later analysis to score TCR-TCR, TCR-HLA and TCR-CMV co-occurrence, with a repertoire-size bias correction applied to the TCR pairs. To estimate false discovery rates, a later analysis permuted the HLA or CMV assignments 20 times. In a later analysis, co-occurring TCRs were grouped using DBSCAN, with TCRdist sequence similarity added in when clustering inside HLA-allele-positive subsets. For co-occurrence clustering, repertoires with fewer than 30,000 or more than 120,000 public chains were excluded, along with a handful of repertoires with anomalous nucleotide sharing. In TCRdb, the immuneACCESS table is reduced to in-frame sequences with V and J assigned. These tables do not hold every clone; where another copy was compared, an unresolved V gene accounts for under half, and the others remain unexplained. That table furnishes V, J and clone size, whereas the DNA furnished D and trimming. This sample is represented by under 200,000 clones; 70% to 80% of them were singletons. The ten largest clones add up to around 1.5% of the sample.

As to this clone: The specificity of this receptor is unknown. No base quality information exists; no much larger clone differs at one position.

The cohort comprised 710 or so healthy bone marrow donors. At the time of sampling, every cohort member was nominally healthy, though immune exposures that went unrecorded were likely present. The donor tested CMV seronegative, placing the donor among the roughly 350 seronegative members of the cohort. A peripheral blood sample was collected from each donor, and TCR beta sequencing was performed on peripheral blood mononuclear cells. Genomic DNA was extracted from the blood cell samples with the Qiagen DNeasy Blood Extraction Kit. The receptor chain draws on TRBV28 and TRBJ2-7; a weak D assignment points to TRBD2 (7 bases agree). The sample was PBMCs. The clonotype comes from a middle-aged man in good health and CMV-seronegative. At the DNA level, the sequence is TGTGCCAGCAGTTTCGGGGGGCTAGCAGATTCCTACGAGCAGTACTTC. This gives the protein CASSFGGLADSYEQYF.